Below, 7 T cell receptor beta chains from the same sample are listed, as sequenced in a study of vaccination effects on CD4 cells after COVID-19. Sequencing in the ViraFEST assay came after antigen-specific CD4+ T cells had been expanded with viral peptide pools, which were used to stimulate PBMC. With 10 to 11 days of culture completed, CD4+ T cells were isolated. All vaccine recipients tested negative for nucleocapsid antibodies and had never contracted SARS-CoV-2 infection. The protocol was immunoSEQ multiplex PCR, while the TCRdb copy is restricted to in-frame clones and leaves out a portion. Of 67,000 or so clones in the sample, about 65% were seen once. Antigens of these TCRs are unknown. The sample here was CD4+ T cells from PBMCs cultured with HCoV-OC43 spike peptides, taken before COVID-19 vaccination. Noted subset: HCoV-OC43 spike overlapping peptide pool stimulation. The source is a human donor who received a COVID-19 vaccine.

The chain is built from TRBV7-9 and TRBJ2-6; D is unresolved. The germline V gene has CDR1 SEHNR and CDR2 FQNEAQ (reference sequence). This CDR3 region has 14 residues. Trimming pared 1 base from V and 5 bases from J, leaving 6 bases between. The CDR3 DNA follows: TGTGCCAGCAGCTTAGTAGGTCGGGCCAACGTCCTGACTTTC. The encoded protein is CASSLVGRANVLTF.

The rearrangement links TRBV18 to TRBJ2-3; maybe TRBD2 (6 bases). V shed 6 bases and J shed 1 base, with 11 bases lying between them. CDR1 is KGHSH and CDR2 is LQKENI in the germline V gene. The CDR3 covers 14 residues. The DNA of the CDR3 is TGTGCCAGCTCGACTAGTTCGGGCACAGATACGCAGTATTTT. Translation gives CASSTSSGTDTQYF.

The rearrangement links TRBV19 to TRBJ1-1; unclear D gene. Germline V gene sequence: CDR1 LNHDA, CDR2 SQIVND (reference sequence). V gave up 7 bases and J gave up 6 bases, with 18 bases separating them. The CDR3 covers 14 residues. The CDR3 sequence is CASTKVGSSPEAFF. The CDR3 nucleotides read TGTGCCAGTACCAAAGTTGGGTCAAGTCCTGAAGCTTTCTTT.

The chain links TRBV7-2 to TRBJ1-3; D is perhaps TRBD1 (5 bases). Germline lookup yields CDR1 SGHTA and CDR2 FQGNSA. The V gene lost 6 bases and the J gene lost 0 bases, with 15 bases spanning the gap. The CDR3 length is 16 residues. CDR3 DNA: TGTGCCAGCAGGCAGGCGGGGCGGTCCTCTGGAAACACCATATATTTT. Translated, it gives CASRQAGRSSGNTIYF. Drawing the rest from reference TRBV7-2 and TRBJ1-3, the complete variable domain is GAGVSQSPSNKVTEKGKDVELRCDPISGHTALYWYRQSLGQGLEFLIYFQGNSAPDKSGLPSDRFSAERTGGSVSTLTIQRTQQEDSAVYLCASRQAGRSSGNTIYFGEGSWLTVV.

This chain connects TRBV18 to TRBJ1-1, with D possibly TRBD1 on 6 matching bases. Germline V gene lookup returns CDR1 KGHSH and CDR2 LQKENI. Trimming stripped 2 bases from V and 1 base from J, with 14 bases between. This CDR3 is built from 16 residues. CDR3 in amino acids: CASSPRLPGQNTEAFF. For the CDR3, the DNA is TGTGCCAGCTCACCAAGACTCCCGGGACAGAACACTGAAGCTTTCTTT.

J is TRBJ1-2 and V is TRBV14, with no clear D. V was cut by 1 base and J by 2 bases, with 11 bases left in between. The length of the CDR3 is 15 residues. CDR1 is SGHDN, CDR2 FVKESK, per germline. DNA of the CDR3: TGTGCCAGCAGCCAAGGCGGTACGGGGAACTATGGCTACACCTTC. Amino acid sequence: CASSQGGTGNYGYTF. The full variable domain, its missing parts supplied by reference TRBV14 and TRBJ1-2, is EAGVTQFPSHSVIEKGQTVTLRCDPISGHDNLYWYRRVMGKEIKFLLHFVKESKQDESGMPNNRFLAERTGGTYSTLKVQPAELEDSGVYFCASSQGGTGNYGYTFGSGTRLTVV.

The table lists this clone with a few counts. The chain couples TRBV6-4 to TRBJ2-7, with D perhaps matching TRBD1 (6 bases). The germline CDR1 and CDR2 sequences are MRHNA and SNTAGT. CDR3 length: 16 residues. The V gene lost 2 bases and the J gene lost 5 bases, with 19 bases spanning the gap. The CDR3 region is CASSDKVRTALNEQYV. CDR3 DNA sequence: TGTGCCAGCAGTGACAAAGTTAGGACAGCCCTAAACGAGCAGTACGTC.